Each of the 10 T cell receptor beta chains below was sequenced from the same sample in a study of cytomegalovirus exposure and HLA in healthy donors. PCR used 60 Vbeta primers and 13 Jbeta primers. This table comes from immunoSEQ multiplex PCR, and its TCRdb copy is limited to in-frame clones, with some not included. The table records about 200,000 clones, 80% to 90% of them present only once. The sample comprised PBMCs. The receptor set was obtained from a man younger than 45 in good health and CMV-seronegative.

This chain links TRBV6-5 with TRBJ1-1, with D uncertain. The CDR3 has 14 residues. V dropped 1 base and J dropped 1 base, with 7 bases sitting between them. The germline CDR1 and CDR2 sequences are MNHEY and SVGAGI. The CDR3 nucleotides are TGTGCCAGCAGTTACTTCGCGGGGAACACTGAAGCTTTCTTT. This sequence encodes CASSYFAGNTEAFF.

This rearrangement joins TRBV9 to TRBJ2-3; TRBD2 aligns across 11 bases. In germline, CDR1 is SGDLS, CDR2 YYNGEE. Trimming at V came to 0 bases and at J to 2 bases, leaving 11 bases not matched to a gene. The CDR3 is made up of 19 amino acids. CDR3 bases: TGTGCCAGCAGCGTAGTAGCTAGCGGGGGGTTAATAGTCACAGATACGCAGTATTTT. It encodes CASSVVASGGLIVTDTQYF.

V is TRBV18 and J is TRBJ2-1, with D unresolved. Trimming left V 6 bases short and J 0 bases short, with 9 bases between. The CDR3 loop spans 14 amino acids. Germline V gene lookup returns CDR1 KGHSH and CDR2 LQKENI. The CDR3 is CASSPVDSYNEQFF. The CDR3 DNA reads TGTGCCAGCTCGCCGGTTGACTCCTACAATGAGCAGTTCTTC.

The chain employs TRBV27 and TRBJ2-1, with D maybe TRBD2 (5 bases). There are 15 residues in the CDR3. CDR1 is MNHEY and CDR2 is SMNVEV in the germline V gene (reference sequence). The V end lost 7 bases, the J end lost 10 bases, and 23 bases lay between the germline ends. The CDR3 nucleotides read TGTGCCAGCACCAGCCCGGCGGGTTCGCGAGGGGAGCAGTTCTTC. Encoded protein: CASTSPAGSRGEQFF.

Of note for this clone: One end of the junction is discordant with germline, which a read error may explain. This chain connects TRBV18 to TRBJ1-1; D is uncertain. Per the germline V gene, CDR1 is KGHSH and CDR2 is LQKENI. The CDR3 covers 15 residues. The CDR3 reads CASSPPSVRNPEAFF. The DNA for the CDR3 is TGTGCCAGCTCACCACCGAGTGTCAGGAACCCTGAAGCTTTCTTT. The full variable domain, with the rest looked up from reference TRBV18 and TRBJ1-1, is NAGVMQNPRHLVRRRGQEARLRCSPMKGHSHVYWYRQLPEEGLKFMVYLQKENIIDESGMPKERFSAEFPKEGPSILRIQQVVRGDSAAYFCASSPPSVRNPEAFFGQGTRLTVV.

The gene calls are TRBV6-1 and TRBJ2-6; 7 nucleotides align to TRBD1. The V gene end was trimmed by 3 bases and the J gene end by 0 bases; junction bases not matched to a gene: 8. CDR1 and CDR2 (germline): MNHNS, SASEGT. The CDR3 covers 18 residues. DNA for the CDR3: TGTGCCAGCAGTGAGACAGGGCCAAGACTCTCTGGGGCCAACGTCCTGACTTTC. Translated: CASSETGPRLSGANVLTF.

This rearrangement joins TRBV2 to TRBJ1-2; 8 bases match TRBD1. After removal of 0 bases from V and 5 bases from J, the junction contained 2 bases not matched to a gene. Looked up from germline, CDR1 is SNHLY and CDR2 is FYNNEI. The length of the CDR3 is 14 residues. Written as DNA, the CDR3 is TGTGCCAGCAGTGAAGCAAACAGGGGGTATGGCTACACCTTC. Translating gives CASSEANRGYGYTF.

The gene calls are TRBV28 and TRBJ1-1; D perhaps matches TRBD1 (6 bases). This CDR3 comprises 15 residues. V dropped 6 bases and J dropped 2 bases, with 16 bases sitting between them. Germline values: CDR1 MDHEN, CDR2 SYDVKM. The CDR3 DNA reads as TGTGCCAGCAGGCCCAGAATGACAGGTAACACTGAAGCTTTCTTT. It yields the protein CASRPRMTGNTEAFF.

The gene calls are TRBV18 and TRBJ2-5; a possible D gene is TRBD1 (7 bases). The CDR3 has 15 residues. Germline CDR1 reads KGHSH; CDR2 reads LQKENI. V shed 6 bases and J shed 4 bases, with 18 bases lying between them. CDR3 DNA sequence: TGTGCCAGCTCGCGGGACAGTTTTCCTCTAGAGACCCAGTACTTC. Translating gives CASSRDSFPLETQYF.

V usage is TRBV7-7 and J usage is TRBJ2-7; 11 nucleotides match TRBD2. The germline gives CDR1 SSHAT, CDR2 FNYEAQ (reference sequence). This CDR3 comprises 14 residues. The CDR3 nucleotides are TGTGCTAGGGTAGCGGGGGGGCCGTCCTACGAGCAGTACTTC. Protein: CARVAGGPSYEQYF.